This passage covers 25 T cell receptor beta chains from one sample sequenced in a study of blood T cell repertoires in COVID-19. Some clones are missing from TCRdb's copy, which holds only in-frame ones; the method was immunoSEQ multiplex PCR. Seen here are 300,000 to 400,000 clones, around 87% observed once, and the top ten hold around 1%. Sequenced material: PBMCs or T cells enriched from blood (not recorded which). The source of these receptors is a man between 18 and 35 years old who had recovered from COVID-19.

The chain employs TRBV11-2 and TRBJ1-1; D may be TRBD1 (6 bases). From germline, CDR1 is SGHAT and CDR2 FQNNGV. CDR3 length: 15 amino acids. V lost 3 bases and J 1 base, leaving 12 bases between the germline ends. This CDR3 reads CASSFNRVGNTEAFF. The CDR3, as DNA: TGTGCCAGCAGCTTTAACAGGGTGGGGAACACTGAAGCTTTCTTT.

This chain connects TRBV7-9 to TRBJ1-2; 11 nucleotides match TRBD1. V lost 3 bases and J lost 4; bases outside the gene matches: 4. Germline CDR1 SEHNR, CDR2 FQNEAQ (reference sequence). The CDR3 spans 15 residues. The CDR3 loop reads CASSFGQGAGYGYTF. Here the CDR3 DNA reads TGTGCCAGCAGCTTCGGACAGGGGGCTGGCTATGGCTACACCTTC.

Notes on this clone: A junction boundary mismatches the germline segment, possibly from a read error. The gene calls are TRBV2 and TRBJ1-3; D gene uncertain. Germline CDR1 reads SNHLY; CDR2 reads FYNNEI. The CDR3 length is 14 residues. The CDR3 DNA reads as TGTGCCAGCAGTGAAGTTACGTCTGGCAACACCATATATTTT. Translating gives CASSEVTSGNTIYF.

This clone appeared a single time. The chain has TRBV12-3 or TRBV12-4 and TRBJ1-2, with 7 nucleotides matching TRBD1. V dropped 6 bases and J dropped 7; count of bases not matched to a gene: 5. CDR3 length: 12 residues. The CDR3 bases are TGTGCCAGCAGGGCAGGGGGGCTTGGCTACACCTTC. The encoded protein is CASRAGGLGYTF.

The chain links TRBV6-5 to TRBJ2-7; D remains unclear. This CDR3 is 11 amino acids long. Trimming stripped 6 bases from V and 2 bases from J, with 5 bases between. Germline assignment: CDR1 MNHEY and CDR2 SVGAGI. CDR3 nucleotide sequence: TGTGCCAGCAGGTCCACCTACGAGCAGTACTTC. It yields the protein CASRSTYEQYF.

This chain links TRBV5-4 with TRBJ1-3; D might be TRBD1 (6 bases). Trimming cost V 0 bases and J 7 bases, with 14 bases left between them. Per the germline V gene, CDR1 is SGHNT and CDR2 is YYREEE (reference sequence). The CDR3 extends over 15 amino acids. As DNA, the CDR3 is TGTGCCAGCAGCTTGGGAGCAGGGGTGGGGAACACCATATATTTT. Residues: CASSLGAGVGNTIYF.

This clone was seen once. The rearrangement joins TRBV7-2 to TRBJ2-2; 7 bases are a match to TRBD1. V lost 5 bases to trimming and J lost 10 bases; unmatched junction nucleotides: 7. Germline V CDR1 and CDR2: SGHTA, FQGNSA. There are 13 residues in the CDR3. CDR3: CASSEQGYEELFF. CDR3 DNA sequence: TGTGCCAGCAGCGAACAGGGGTACGAGGAGCTGTTTTTT.

J is TRBJ2-1 and V is TRBV6-7; D is perhaps TRBD2 (10 bases). TRBV6-7 is labeled an ORF, and its function is uncertain. V lost 3 bases to trimming and J lost 7 bases, with 31 bases between them. CDR3 length equals 20 residues. CDR3 in amino acids: CASSYYPDRGGAGGSNEQFF. CDR3 DNA: TGTGCCAGCAGTTATTACCCGGACAGGGGCGGAGCGGGAGGGAGTAATGAGCAGTTCTTC.

V usage is TRBV4-3 and J usage is TRBJ2-1, with D possibly matching TRBD2 (6 bases). The CDR3 covers 16 residues. The ends were cut back, 6 bases at V and 3 bases at J, with 18 bases in the middle. Germline values: CDR1 LGHNA, CDR2 YSLEER. The CDR3 here is CASREGLIGDYNEQFF. In DNA form, the CDR3 reads TGCGCCAGCAGGGAGGGATTGATAGGGGACTACAATGAGCAGTTCTTC.

The V gene is TRBV12-3 or TRBV12-4, the J gene TRBJ1-2, with 10 bases fitting TRBD1. Trimming removed 7 bases from V and 5 bases from J; junction bases left unmatched: 1. This CDR3 contains 12 residues. CDR3 sequence reads: CASTDRGYGYTF. The CDR3 nucleotides are TGTGCCAGCACGGACAGGGGGTATGGCTACACCTTC.

V gene TRBV5-1 combines with J gene TRBJ1-1; D gene uncertain. The CDR3 length is 14 residues. Germline V gives CDR1 SGHRS, CDR2 YFSETQ. Trimming cost V 0 bases and J 0 bases, with 6 bases left between them. The CDR3 protein is CASSLGPMNTEAFF. The CDR3 DNA reads TGCGCCAGCAGCTTGGGTCCTATGAACACTGAAGCTTTCTTT.

The rearrangement joins TRBV5-1 to TRBJ1-4; unclear D gene. The germline V gene encodes CDR1 SGHRS and CDR2 YFSETQ. Deletions cut 4 bases from V and 8 bases from J, with 12 bases between. This CDR3 contains 13 residues. The CDR3 reads CASSTLSEEKLFF. In DNA form, the CDR3 reads TGCGCCAGCAGCACACTCTCGGAGGAAAAACTGTTTTTT.

This clone was detected only once. The chain combines TRBV7-2 with TRBJ1-5; D remains ambiguous. With 1 base removed from V and 1 base from J, the gap between germline ends came to 11 bases. The CDR3 runs 16 residues. Germline V gene sequence: CDR1 SGHTA, CDR2 FQGNSA. The CDR3 DNA sequence: TGTGCCAGCAGCTTAGAAGGCAGGATAAGCAATCAGCCCCAGCATTTT. Amino acids: CASSLEGRISNQPQHF.

This rearrangement joins TRBV28 to TRBJ1-2, with D perhaps TRBD1 (5 bases). The V gene's germline CDR1 is MDHEN and CDR2 SYDVKM. The CDR3 runs to 14 residues. V lost 7 bases and J lost 0, with 12 bases in between. In DNA form, the CDR3 reads TGTGCCAGCAAAGGGGAATCAGCTAACTATGGCTACACCTTC. Amino acid sequence: CASKGESANYGYTF.

This chain uses TRBV4-2 with TRBJ2-7, with D possibly being TRBD2 (6 bases). Germline V gene lookup returns CDR1 LGHNA and CDR2 YNFKEQ. The length of the CDR3 is 15 residues. V was clipped by 0 bases and J by 1 base, with 10 bases between them. This chain's CDR3 is CASSQDDGSSYEQYF. CDR3 coding DNA: TGTGCCAGCAGCCAAGACGACGGGAGTTCCTACGAGCAGTACTTC.

The chain recombines TRBV9 with TRBJ1-5, with TRBD1 identical over 8 bases. From germline, CDR1 is SGDLS and CDR2 YYNGEE. Losses at the gene ends were 0 bases for V and 6 bases for J; bases not matched to a gene: 5. The CDR3 covers 15 residues. The CDR3 loop reads CASSVDSGGSQPQHF. The CDR3 bases are TGTGCCAGCAGCGTAGATTCAGGGGGCAGTCAGCCCCAGCATTTT.

The V call is TRBV19, the J call TRBJ1-2; TRBD1 aligns across 11 bases. CDR3 length: 15 residues. The V gene end was trimmed by 6 bases and the J gene end by 4 bases; junction bases not matched to a gene: 7. Germline CDR1 LNHDA, CDR2 SQIVND (reference sequence). CDR3 region: CASRMDRGRAYGYTF. In DNA, the CDR3 is TGTGCCAGTAGAATGGACAGGGGGCGAGCCTATGGCTACACCTTC.

This clone was counted a few times. V and J are TRBV19 and TRBJ2-5, with TRBD1 as a possible D gene (5 bases). Germline V gives CDR1 LNHDA, CDR2 SQIVND (reference sequence). Trimming pared 7 bases from V and 5 bases from J, leaving 14 bases between. This CDR3 has 13 residues. CDR3 nucleotide sequence: TGTGCCAGTAAAGGTCCAGGGCGGGAGACCCAGTACTTC. Encoded protein: CASKGPGRETQYF.

Regarding this clone: The same CDR3 also results from other DNA sequences found in this sample. V usage is TRBV27 and J usage is TRBJ1-6; 9 bases align to TRBD1. V shed 3 bases and J 7 bases; nucleotides not matched to a gene: 4. CDR1 is MNHEY and CDR2 is SMNVEV in the germline V gene (reference sequence). There are 15 residues in the CDR3. This CDR3 reads CASSFSQGANSPLHF. The CDR3 coding sequence is TGTGCCAGCAGTTTTTCACAGGGGGCCAATTCACCCCTCCACTTT.

This chain connects TRBV9 to TRBJ1-6; D not certain. Trimming removed 4 bases from V and 7 bases from J, with 18 bases in between. Germline-derived CDR1 and CDR2 are SGDLS and YYNGEE. This CDR3 has 16 amino acids. The CDR3 coding sequence is TGTGCCAGCAGCCCCGAGGTGGAAGCCGGGAATTCACCCCTCCACTTT. This translates into CASSPEVEAGNSPLHF.

The rearrangement uses TRBV27 and TRBJ2-1, with 13 bases that match TRBD2. Losses at the gene ends were 2 bases for V and 7 bases for J; bases not matched to a gene: 2. The CDR3 spans 15 residues. Germline CDR1 and CDR2: MNHEY and SMNVEV (reference sequence). As DNA, the CDR3 is TGTGCCAGCAGTTTAACTAGCGGGGGGGCGAATGAGCAGTTCTTC. It codes for CASSLTSGGANEQFF.

The chain uses TRBV30 and TRBJ2-1; 12 positions match TRBD2. The CDR3 is 15 amino acids. Trimming at V came to 4 bases and at J to 6 bases, leaving 7 bases not matched to a gene. CDR1 is GTSNPN, CDR2 SVGIG, per germline (reference sequence). CDR3 in DNA: TGTGCCTGGACTCCTAGCGGGAGGGCGAGCAATGAGCAGTTCTTC. Translated: CAWTPSGRASNEQFF.

The chain is built from TRBV18 and TRBJ1-5, with D perhaps TRBD1 (6 bases). Trimming removed 3 bases at V and 1 base at J, with 7 bases between. CDR1 and CDR2 from the germline V gene are KGHSH and LQKENI. This CDR3 is built from 14 residues. The DNA for the CDR3 is TGTGCCAGCTCACCGGACAGCAGCAATCAGCCCCAGCATTTT. The encoded protein is CASSPDSSNQPQHF.

J is TRBJ1-1 and V is TRBV13; D is possibly TRBD1 (6 bases). V was cut by 4 bases and J by 1 base, with 19 bases left in between. The V gene's germline CDR1 is PRHDT and CDR2 FYEKMQ (reference sequence). This CDR3 spans 17 amino acids. The CDR3 sequence: CASSSASSGRGNTEAFF. In DNA form, the CDR3 reads TGTGCCAGCAGCTCTGCTAGTTCTGGCAGGGGGAACACTGAAGCTTTCTTT. The full variable domain, with the rest looked up from reference TRBV13 and TRBJ1-1, is AAGVIQSPRHLIKEKRETATLKCYPIPRHDTVYWYQQGPGQDPQFLISFYEKMQSDKGSIPDRFSAQQFSDYHSELNMSSLELGDSALYFCASSSASSGRGNTEAFFGQGTRLTVV.

This clone was seen repeatedly, ten times or more. The genes are TRBV11-3 and TRBJ2-5, with 12 bases identical to TRBD1. The J segment lost 5 bases and the V segment lost 4 bases, leaving 5 bases of the junction unmatched. CDR1 is SGHNT and CDR2 is YENEEA in the germline V gene. The CDR3 consists of 15 residues. CDR3 sequence reads: CASSSGQGAPETQYF. The CDR3 nucleotides read TGTGCCAGCAGCTCGGGACAGGGGGCGCCTGAGACCCAGTACTTC.